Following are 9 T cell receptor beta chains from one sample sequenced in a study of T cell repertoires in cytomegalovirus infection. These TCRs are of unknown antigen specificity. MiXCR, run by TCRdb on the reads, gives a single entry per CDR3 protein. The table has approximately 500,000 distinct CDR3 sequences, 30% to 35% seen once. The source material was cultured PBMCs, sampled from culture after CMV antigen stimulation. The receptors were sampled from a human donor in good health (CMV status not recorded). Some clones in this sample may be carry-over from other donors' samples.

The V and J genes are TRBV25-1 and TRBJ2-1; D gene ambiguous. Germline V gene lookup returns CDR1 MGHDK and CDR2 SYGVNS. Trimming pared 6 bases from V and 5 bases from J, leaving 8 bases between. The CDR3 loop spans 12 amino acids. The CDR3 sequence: CASSRINNEQFF. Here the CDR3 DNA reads TGTGCCAGCAGCAGAATAAACAATGAGCAGTTCTTC.

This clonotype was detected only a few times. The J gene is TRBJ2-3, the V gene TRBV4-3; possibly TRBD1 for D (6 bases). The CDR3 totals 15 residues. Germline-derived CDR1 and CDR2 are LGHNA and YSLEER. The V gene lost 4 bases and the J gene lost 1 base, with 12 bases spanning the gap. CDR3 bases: TGCGCCAGCAGCCCAAACAGGGTCGGCACAGATACGCAGTATTTT. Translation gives CASSPNRVGTDTQYF.

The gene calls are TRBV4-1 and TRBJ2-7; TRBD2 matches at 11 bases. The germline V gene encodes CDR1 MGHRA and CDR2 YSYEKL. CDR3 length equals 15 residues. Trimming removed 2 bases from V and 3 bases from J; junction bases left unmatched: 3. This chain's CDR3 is CASSQIAGGDYEQYV. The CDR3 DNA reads TGCGCCAGCAGCCAAATAGCGGGAGGGGACTACGAGCAGTACGTC.

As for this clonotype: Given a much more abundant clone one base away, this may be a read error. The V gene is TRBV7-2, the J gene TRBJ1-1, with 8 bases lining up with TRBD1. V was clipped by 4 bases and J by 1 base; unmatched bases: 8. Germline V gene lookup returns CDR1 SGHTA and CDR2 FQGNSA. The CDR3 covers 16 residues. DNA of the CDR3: TGTGCCAGCAGCTCTATTGCAGGGGGCGCGAACACTGAAGCTTTCTTT. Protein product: CASSSIAGGANTEAFF.

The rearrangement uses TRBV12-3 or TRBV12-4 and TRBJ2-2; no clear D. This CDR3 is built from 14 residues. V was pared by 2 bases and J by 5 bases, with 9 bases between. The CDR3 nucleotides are TGTGCCAGCAGTTTAACCCCACGAACCGGGGAGCTGTTTTTT. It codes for CASSLTPRTGELFF.

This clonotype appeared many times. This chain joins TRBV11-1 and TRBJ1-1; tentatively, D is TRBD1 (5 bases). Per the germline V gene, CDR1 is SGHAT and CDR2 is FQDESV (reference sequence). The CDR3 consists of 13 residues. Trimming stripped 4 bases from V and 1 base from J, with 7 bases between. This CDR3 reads CASSSQENTEAFF. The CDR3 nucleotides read TGTGCCAGCAGCTCACAGGAGAACACTGAAGCTTTCTTT.

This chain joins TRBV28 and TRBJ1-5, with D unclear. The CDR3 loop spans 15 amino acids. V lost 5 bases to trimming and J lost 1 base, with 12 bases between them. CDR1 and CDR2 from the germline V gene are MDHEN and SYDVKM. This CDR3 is CASSLPGASNQPQHF. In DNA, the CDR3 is TGTGCCAGCAGTCTGCCGGGAGCGAGCAATCAGCCCCAGCATTTT.

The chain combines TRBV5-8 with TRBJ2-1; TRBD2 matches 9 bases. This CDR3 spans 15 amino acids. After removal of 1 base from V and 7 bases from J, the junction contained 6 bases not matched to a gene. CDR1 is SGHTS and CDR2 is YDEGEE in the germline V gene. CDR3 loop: CASSLSAGLANEQFF. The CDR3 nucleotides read TGTGCCAGCAGCTTGTCGGCGGGACTAGCTAATGAGCAGTTCTTC.

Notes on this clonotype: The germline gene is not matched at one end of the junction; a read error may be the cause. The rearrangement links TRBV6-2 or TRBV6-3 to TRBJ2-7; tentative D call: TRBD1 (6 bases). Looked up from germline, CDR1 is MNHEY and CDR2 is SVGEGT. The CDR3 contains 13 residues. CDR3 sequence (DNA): TGTGCCAGCAGTTCCACCCCTGGGGGCCATCTGCACTTC. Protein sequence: CASSSTPGGHLHF.